This T cell receptor beta chain was observed in a study of T cell repertoires in cytomegalovirus infection. Study information: CMV infection together with matching HLA type was indicated by public TCR beta signatures.

Comment on this clonotype: No antigen is known for it.

The J segment lost 7 bases and the V segment lost 0 bases, leaving 14 bases of the junction unmatched. The CDR3 consists of 17 residues. Germline V gene sequence: CDR1 SNHLY, CDR2 FYNNEI. TCRdb analysed the reads with MiXCR anew, one entry per CDR3 protein. The table lists 300,000 to 400,000 distinct CDR3 sequences, roughly 18% of them singletons, with under 9% in the top ten. Study-level points and caveats: Dominating the ex vivo response were TCR beta clonotypes that were CMV-specific and HLA-C-restricted. Identification of carriers of CMV plus the relevant HLA was achieved through cumulative public TCR beta family frequency.

The chain combines TRBV2 with TRBJ1-1; 7 nucleotides align to TRBD1. Sequenced: PBMCs. This TCR was sampled from a human donor in good health (CMV status not recorded). Some clones in this sample may be carry-over from other donors' samples. The DNA for the CDR3 is TGTGCCAGCAGTGAAGCGACCCTCAGGGGGACCCCCCGTGAAGCTTTCTTT. This sequence encodes CASSEATLRGTPREAFF.